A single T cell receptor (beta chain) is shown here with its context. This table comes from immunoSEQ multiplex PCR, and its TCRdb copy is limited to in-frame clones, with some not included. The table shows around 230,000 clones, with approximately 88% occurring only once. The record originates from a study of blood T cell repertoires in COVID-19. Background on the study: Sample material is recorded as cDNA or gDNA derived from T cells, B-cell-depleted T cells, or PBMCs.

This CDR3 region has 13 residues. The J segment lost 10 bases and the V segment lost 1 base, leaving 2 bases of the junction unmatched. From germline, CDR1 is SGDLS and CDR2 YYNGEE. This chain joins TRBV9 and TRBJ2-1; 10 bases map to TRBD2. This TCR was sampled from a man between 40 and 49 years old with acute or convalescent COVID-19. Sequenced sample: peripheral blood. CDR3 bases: TGTGCCAGCAGCGTACTTAGCGGGAGGGAGCAGTTCTTC. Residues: CASSVLSGREQFF.